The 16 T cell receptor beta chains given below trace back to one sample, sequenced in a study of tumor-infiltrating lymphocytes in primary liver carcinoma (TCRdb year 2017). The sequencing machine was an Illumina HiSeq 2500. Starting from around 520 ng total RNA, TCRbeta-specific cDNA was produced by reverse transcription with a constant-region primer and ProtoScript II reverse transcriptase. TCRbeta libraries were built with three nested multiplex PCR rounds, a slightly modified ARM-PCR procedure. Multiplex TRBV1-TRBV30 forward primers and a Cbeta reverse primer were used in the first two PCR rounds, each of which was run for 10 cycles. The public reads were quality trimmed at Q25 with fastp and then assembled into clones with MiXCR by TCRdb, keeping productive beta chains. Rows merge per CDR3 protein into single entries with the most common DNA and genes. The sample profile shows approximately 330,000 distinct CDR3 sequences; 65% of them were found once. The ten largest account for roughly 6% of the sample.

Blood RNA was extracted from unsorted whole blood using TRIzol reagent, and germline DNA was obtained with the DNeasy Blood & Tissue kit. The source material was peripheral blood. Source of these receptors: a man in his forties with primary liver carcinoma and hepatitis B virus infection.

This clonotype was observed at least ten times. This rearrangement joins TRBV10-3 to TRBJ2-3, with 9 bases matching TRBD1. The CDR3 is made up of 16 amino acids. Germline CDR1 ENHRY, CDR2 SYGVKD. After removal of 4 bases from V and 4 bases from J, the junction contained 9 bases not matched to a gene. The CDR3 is CAISGITGGNADTQYF. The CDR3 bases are TGTGCCATCAGTGGAATCACAGGGGGCAATGCAGATACGCAGTATTTT.

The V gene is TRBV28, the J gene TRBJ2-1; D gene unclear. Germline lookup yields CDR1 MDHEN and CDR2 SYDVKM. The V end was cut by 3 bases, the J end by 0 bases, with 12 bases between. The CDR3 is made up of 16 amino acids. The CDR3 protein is CASSFLSRYSYNEQFF. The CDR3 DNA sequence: TGTGCCAGCAGTTTTCTGTCTAGGTACTCCTACAATGAGCAGTTCTTC.

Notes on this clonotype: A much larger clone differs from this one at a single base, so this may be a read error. CDR3 nucleotides: TGTGCCAGCAGGATGGACAGGGGCCGGGACACTGAAGCTTTCTTT. Translation gives CASRMDRGRDTEAFF. The rearrangement uses TRBV6-5 and TRBJ1-1; TRBD1 matches 9 bases. Germline loops: CDR1 MNHEY, CDR2 SVGAGI. After removal of 6 bases from V and 3 bases from J, the junction contained 8 bases not matched to a gene. CDR3 length equals 15 residues.

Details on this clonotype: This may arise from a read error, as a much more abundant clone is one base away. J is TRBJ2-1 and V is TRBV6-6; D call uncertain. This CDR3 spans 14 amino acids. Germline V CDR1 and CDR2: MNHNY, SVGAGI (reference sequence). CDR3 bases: TGTGCCAGCGCCGGGTTAGCCAGTTACATTGAGCAGTTCTTC. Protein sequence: CASAGLASYIEQFF.

The DNA of the CDR3 is TGTGCCTGGAGTCGGGACTGGCCCTATGGCTACACCTTC. It yields the protein CAWSRDWPYGYTF. The chain has TRBV30 and TRBJ1-2, with D possibly being TRBD1 (5 bases). CDR1 and CDR2 from the germline V gene are GTSNPN and SVGIG (reference sequence). V was trimmed by 2 bases and J by 4 bases, leaving 11 bases between them. The CDR3 extends over 13 amino acids.

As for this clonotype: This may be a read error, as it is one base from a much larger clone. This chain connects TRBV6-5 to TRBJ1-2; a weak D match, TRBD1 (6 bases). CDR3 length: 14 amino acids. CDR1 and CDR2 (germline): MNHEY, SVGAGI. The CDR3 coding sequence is TGTGCCAGCAGTTACGGGGGGCGCAACTATGGCTGCACCTTC. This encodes CASSYGGRNYGCTF.

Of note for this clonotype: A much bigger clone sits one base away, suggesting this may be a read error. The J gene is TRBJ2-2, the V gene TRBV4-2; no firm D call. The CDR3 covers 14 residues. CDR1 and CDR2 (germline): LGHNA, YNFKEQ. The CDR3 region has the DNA TGTGCCAGCAGCCAAGATGTGCGGCCAACGGAGCCGTTTTTT. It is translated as CASSQDVRPTEPFF.

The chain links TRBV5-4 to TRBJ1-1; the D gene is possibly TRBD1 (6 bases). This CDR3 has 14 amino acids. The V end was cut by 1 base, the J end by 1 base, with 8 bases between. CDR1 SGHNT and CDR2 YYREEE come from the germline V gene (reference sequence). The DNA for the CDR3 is TGTGCCAGCAGCTTGACAGGGCGGAACACTGAAGCTTTCTTT. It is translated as CASSLTGRNTEAFF. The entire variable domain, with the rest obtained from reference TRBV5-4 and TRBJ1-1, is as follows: ETGVTQSPTHLIKTRGQQVTLRCSSQSGHNTVSWYQQALGQGPQFIFQYYREEENGRGNFPPRFSGLQFPNYSSELNVNALELDDSALYLCASSLTGRNTEAFFGQGTRLTVV.

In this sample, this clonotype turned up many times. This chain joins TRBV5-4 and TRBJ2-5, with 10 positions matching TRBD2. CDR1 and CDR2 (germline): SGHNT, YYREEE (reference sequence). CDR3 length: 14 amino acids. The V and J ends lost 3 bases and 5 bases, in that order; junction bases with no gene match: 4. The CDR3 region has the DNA TGTGCCAGCAGCTCCGGGACTAGCGTGGAGACCCAGTACTTC. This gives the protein CASSSGTSVETQYF.

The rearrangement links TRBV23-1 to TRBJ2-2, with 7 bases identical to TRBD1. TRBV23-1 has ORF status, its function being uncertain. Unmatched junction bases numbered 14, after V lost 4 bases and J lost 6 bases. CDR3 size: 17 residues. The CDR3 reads CASSRPRYRGPPGELFF. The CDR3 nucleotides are TGCGCCAGCAGTCGCCCCCGCTACAGGGGCCCGCCCGGGGAGCTGTTTTTT.

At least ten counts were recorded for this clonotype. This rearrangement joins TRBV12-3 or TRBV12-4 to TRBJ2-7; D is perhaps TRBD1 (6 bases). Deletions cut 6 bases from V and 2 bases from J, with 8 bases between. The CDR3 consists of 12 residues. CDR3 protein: CASRQGPYEQYF. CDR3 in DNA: TGTGCCAGCAGACAGGGCCCCTACGAGCAGTACTTC.

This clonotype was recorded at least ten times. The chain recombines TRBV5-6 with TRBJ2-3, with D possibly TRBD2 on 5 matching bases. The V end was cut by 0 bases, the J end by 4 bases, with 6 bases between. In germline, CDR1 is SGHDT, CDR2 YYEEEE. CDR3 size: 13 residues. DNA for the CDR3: TGTGCCAGCAGCTTGGGTAGCGCAGATACGCAGTATTTT. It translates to CASSLGSADTQYF.

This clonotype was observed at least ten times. The CDR3 bases are TGTGCCATCAGTGGTGGGGGGTTTGGTGAGCAGTTCTTC. Residues: CAISGGGFGEQFF. The V and J genes are TRBV10-3 and TRBJ2-1; D is perhaps TRBD2 (6 bases). V gave up 4 bases and J gave up 9 bases, with 13 bases separating them. The germline V gene encodes CDR1 ENHRY and CDR2 SYGVKD. The length of the CDR3 is 13 residues.

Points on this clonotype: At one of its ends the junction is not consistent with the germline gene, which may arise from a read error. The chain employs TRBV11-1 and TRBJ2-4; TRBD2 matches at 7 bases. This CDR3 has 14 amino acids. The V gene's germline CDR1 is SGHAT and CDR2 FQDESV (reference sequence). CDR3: CLSSFRLAENIQYF. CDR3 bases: TGTCTCAGCAGCTTTCGACTAGCCGAAAACATTCAGTACTTC.

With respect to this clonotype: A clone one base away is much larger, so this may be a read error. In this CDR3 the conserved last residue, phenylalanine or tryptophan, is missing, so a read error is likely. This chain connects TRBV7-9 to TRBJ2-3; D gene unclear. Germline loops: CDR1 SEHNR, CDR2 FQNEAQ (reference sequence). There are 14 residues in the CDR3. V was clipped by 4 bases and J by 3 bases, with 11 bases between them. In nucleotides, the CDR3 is TGTGCCAGCAGCTACGCCCATAGAACAGATACGCAGTATTCT. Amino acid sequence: CASSYAHRTDTQYS.

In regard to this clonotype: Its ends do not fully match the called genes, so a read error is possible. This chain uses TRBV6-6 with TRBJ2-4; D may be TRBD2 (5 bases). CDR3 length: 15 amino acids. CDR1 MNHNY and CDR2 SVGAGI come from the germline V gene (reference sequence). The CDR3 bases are TGTGCAAGCAGCCCGGACGGACTAGCCAAAAACATTCAGTACTTC. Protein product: CASSPDGLAKNIQYF.